A single sample is the source of the 20 T cell receptor beta chains below, sequenced in a study of blood T cell repertoires in COVID-19. Sequencing used immunoSEQ multiplex PCR; TCRdb keeps in-frame clones, though not all of them. The sample contains a few hundred thousand clones, about 86% of which appear only once. Sequenced material: PBMCs or T cells enriched from blood (not recorded which). The receptor set was obtained from a woman aged 40 to 50 with acute COVID-19.

The chain combines TRBV7-9 with TRBJ1-6; D unclear. This CDR3 spans 14 amino acids. The germline V gene has CDR1 SEHNR and CDR2 FQNEAQ (reference sequence). The V gene lost 3 bases and the J gene lost 6 bases, with 9 bases spanning the gap. This CDR3 is CASSFNSINSPLHF. For the CDR3, the DNA is TGTGCCAGCAGCTTTAATAGCATTAATTCACCCCTCCACTTT.

In its sample, this clone was seen once. The rearrangement uses TRBV5-6 and TRBJ2-1, with D unclear. The CDR3 loop spans 16 amino acids. CDR1 and CDR2 from the germline V gene are SGHDT and YYEEEE. Trimming stripped 4 bases from V and 4 bases from J, with 18 bases between. Written as DNA, the CDR3 is TGTGCCAGCAGCCGACCAGTTTCACAGCCATACAATGAGCAGTTCTTC. Protein sequence: CASSRPVSQPYNEQFF.

This clone was observed once. The V gene is TRBV2, the J gene TRBJ1-5; 8 nucleotides agree with TRBD1. V shed 4 bases, J shed 6 bases, and the junction held 5 bases outside the gene matches. CDR1 is SNHLY and CDR2 is FYNNEI in the germline V gene. The CDR3 is made up of 14 amino acids. CDR3 nucleotides: TGTGCCAGCAGTGCCAGGACAGGGACTCAGCCCCAGCATTTT. As protein: CASSARTGTQPQHF.

CDR3 in amino acids: CASSQDLRVTYNEQFF. The CDR3 DNA reads as TGTGCCAGCAGCCAAGATCTCAGGGTGACCTACAATGAGCAGTTCTTC. This chain joins TRBV3-1 (or the pseudogene TRBV3-2) and TRBJ2-1, with a tentative D call TRBD1 (5 bases). The CDR3 is made up of 16 amino acids. Trimming left V 0 bases short and J 2 bases short, with 11 bases between. Germline lookup yields CDR1 LGHDT and CDR2 YNNKEL (reference sequence).

This clone was recorded once. The chain joins TRBV4-3 to TRBJ2-3; TRBD2 is a possible D gene (5 bases). Germline V CDR1 and CDR2: LGHNA, YSLEER. The CDR3 is 16 amino acids. V was shortened by 1 base and J by 1 base, with 12 bases between the two germline ends. CDR3 nucleotides: TGCGCCAGCAGCCAAGCGGAACGGGGAGGCACAGATACGCAGTATTTT. This gives the protein CASSQAERGGTDTQYF.

This clone was picked up one time. The genes are TRBV3-1 (or the pseudogene TRBV3-2) and TRBJ1-6; 7 nucleotides line up with TRBD1. Germline CDR1 reads LGHDT; CDR2 reads YNNKEL (reference sequence). This CDR3 has 14 residues. V gave up 2 bases and J gave up 10 bases; unmatched junction bases: 5. The CDR3, as DNA: TGTGCCAGCAGCCAATTGACAGGGACCTCACCCCTCCACTTT. Protein product: CASSQLTGTSPLHF.

This clone was counted a single time. V usage is TRBV7-8 and J usage is TRBJ2-5, with D possibly TRBD2 on 6 matching bases. Germline lookup yields CDR1 SGHVS and CDR2 FQNEAQ. V was pared by 2 bases and J by 5 bases, with 15 bases between. CDR3 length: 15 amino acids. The CDR3 loop reads CASSLWSPGEETQYF. CDR3 DNA sequence: TGTGCCAGCAGCTTATGGTCCCCGGGGGAGGAGACCCAGTACTTC.

This chain uses TRBV6-4 with TRBJ1-1; perhaps TRBD1 as D (6 bases). The V gene's germline CDR1 is MRHNA and CDR2 SNTAGT. CDR3 length equals 14 residues. V shed 4 bases and J shed 1 base, with 10 bases lying between them. CDR3 bases: TGTGCCAGCAGTGCCCAACAGGGGAACACTGAAGCTTTCTTT. As protein: CASSAQQGNTEAFF.

This clone was counted once. V usage is TRBV25-1 and J usage is TRBJ1-2, with D tentatively TRBD1 (6 bases). This CDR3 region has 14 residues. Looked up from germline, CDR1 is MGHDK and CDR2 is SYGVNS. V lost 5 bases and J lost 4, with 14 bases in between. The CDR3 loop reads CASSPQGQLYGYTF. The CDR3, as DNA: TGTGCCAGCAGTCCTCAAGGACAGCTCTATGGCTACACCTTC.

The rearrangement joins TRBV29-1 to TRBJ1-1; D is unclear. This CDR3 is built from 13 residues. Deletions cut 4 bases from V and 1 base from J, with 10 bases between. The V gene's germline CDR1 is SQVTM and CDR2 ANQGSEA. The DNA for the CDR3 is TGCAGCGTTGTTCGGGGTCGGAACACTGAAGCTTTCTTT. The encoded protein is CSVVRGRNTEAFF.

This chain links TRBV18 with TRBJ1-3; no clear D gene. From germline, CDR1 is KGHSH and CDR2 LQKENI. Trimming took 3 bases from V and 8 from J, leaving 8 bases between them. The CDR3 length is 12 residues. In DNA form, the CDR3 reads TGTGCCAGCTCACCGAATGAGGACACCATATATTTT. Residues: CASSPNEDTIYF.

The CDR3 here is CASSQDSGIGGYTF. As DNA, the CDR3 is TGCGCCAGCAGCCAAGATTCCGGGATAGGCGGCTACACCTTC. This sequence joins TRBV4-3 and TRBJ1-2, with no clear D. CDR1 and CDR2 from the germline V gene are LGHNA and YSLEER. The germline V and J ends were trimmed by 0 bases and 8 bases, with 13 bases remaining between them. The CDR3 runs to 14 residues.

This chain connects TRBV5-5 to TRBJ1-1; D gene uncertain. The CDR3 contains 12 residues. V lost 5 bases, J lost 3 bases, and 8 bases lay in between. The germline V gene has CDR1 SGHKS and CDR2 YYEKEE (reference sequence). In nucleotides, the CDR3 is TGTGCCAGCAGTTGGGCATACACTGAAGCTTTCTTT. This encodes CASSWAYTEAFF.

J is TRBJ1-5 and V is TRBV7-9; D is unclear. The germline gives CDR1 SEHNR, CDR2 FQNEAQ (reference sequence). V lost 4 bases, J lost 3 bases, and 16 bases lay in between. The CDR3 extends over 16 amino acids. The CDR3: CASSSVGAGNNQPQHF. Written as DNA, the CDR3 is TGTGCCAGCAGCTCCGTTGGTGCGGGAAACAATCAGCCCCAGCATTTT.

The chain uses TRBV28 and TRBJ2-7, with a weak D call TRBD2 (6 bases). V was shortened by 4 bases and J by 6 bases, with 16 bases between the two germline ends. The CDR3 is 14 residues long. CDR1 is MDHEN, CDR2 SYDVKM, per germline. The CDR3 coding sequence is TGTGCCAGCAGTTCTATGGGGGTTAGCGGCGAGCAGTACTTC. Protein product: CASSSMGVSGEQYF. The whole variable domain, filled in from reference TRBV28 and TRBJ2-7, reads DVKVTQSSRYLVKRTGEKVFLECVQDMDHENMFWYRQDPGLGLRLIYFSYDVKMKEKGDIPEGYSVSREKKERFSLILESASTNQTSMYLCASSSMGVSGEQYFGPGTRLTVT.

This chain connects TRBV12-3 or TRBV12-4 to TRBJ1-5; D is unclear. The CDR3 totals 12 residues. Trimming took 2 bases from V and 6 from J, leaving 5 bases between them. The CDR3 protein is CASSLSGQPQHF. The CDR3 DNA reads as TGTGCCAGCAGTTTAAGCGGTCAGCCCCAGCATTTT.

The V call is TRBV3-1 (or the pseudogene TRBV3-2), the J call TRBJ1-3; D is undetermined. CDR3 length: 16 residues. The germline V and J ends were trimmed by 3 bases and 1 base, with 13 bases remaining between them. CDR1 and CDR2 from the germline V gene are LGHDT and YNNKEL (reference sequence). The CDR3 nucleotides read TGTGCCAGCAGCCACTTCCCTCCAGTGTCTGGAAACACCATATATTTT. Translated: CASSHFPPVSGNTIYF.

This clone is a singleton in its sample. This rearrangement joins TRBV24-1 to TRBJ2-7; TRBD1 matches at 7 bases. This CDR3 is 16 amino acids long. The V and J ends lost 3 bases and 1 base, in that order; junction bases with no gene match: 8. The germline gives CDR1 KGHDR, CDR2 SFDVKD. CDR3 DNA: TGTGCCACCAGTGATCGGAGCCCACAGGGGTCCTACGAGCAGTACTTC. It translates to CATSDRSPQGSYEQYF.

Remarks on this clone: The junction departs from the called germline gene at one end, perhaps through a read error. The gene calls are TRBV28 and TRBJ2-7; a weak D match, TRBD1 (6 bases). The CDR3 has 15 amino acids. Germline V gene data show CDR1 as MDHEN and CDR2 as SYDVKM. Here the CDR3 reads CASSHRIFGTHLKGF. CDR3 nucleotide sequence: TGTGCCAGCAGCCATCGGATCTTCGGGACACACCTTAAGGGCTTC.

The genes are TRBV28 and TRBJ2-2; TRBD2 is a possible D gene (7 bases). This CDR3 comprises 15 residues. Deletions cut 1 base from V and 6 bases from J, with 12 bases between. CDR1 and CDR2 from the germline V gene are MDHEN and SYDVKM. CDR3: CASSLSGGAAGELFF. The CDR3 DNA sequence: TGTGCCAGCAGTTTATCGGGGGGCGCGGCCGGGGAGCTGTTTTTT.